This TCR beta chain was retrieved from a study of blood T cell repertoires in COVID-19. Turning to the study itself: Samples representing acute and convalescent COVID-19 were sourced from the United States, Italy and Spain. T cells, B-cell-depleted T cells, or PBMCs provided the cDNA or gDNA that served as material.

Germline-derived CDR1 and CDR2 are MGHRA and YSYEKL. The CDR3 consists of 13 residues. V shed 0 bases and J 12 bases; nucleotides not matched to a gene: 6. This clone has a handful of counts. Original handling: Researchers report that nucleated cell counts were estimated from reference gene primer amplification. Only in-frame clones appear in the TCRdb table, and some are missing; sequencing was by immunoSEQ multiplex PCR. Clonal size and the V and J genes are those of that table, whereas D and trimming came from the DNA. This table has under 200,000 clones, more than 70% appearing once. The sequenced sample was peripheral blood. The TCR originated in a man between 45 and 60 years old with active or convalescent COVID-19. The chain carries TRBV4-1 and TRBJ1-1; TRBD1 matches 8 bases. The CDR3 DNA sequence: TGCGCCAGCAGCCAAGATTATAGGACAGGGACTTTCTTT. It yields the protein CASSQDYRTGTFF.